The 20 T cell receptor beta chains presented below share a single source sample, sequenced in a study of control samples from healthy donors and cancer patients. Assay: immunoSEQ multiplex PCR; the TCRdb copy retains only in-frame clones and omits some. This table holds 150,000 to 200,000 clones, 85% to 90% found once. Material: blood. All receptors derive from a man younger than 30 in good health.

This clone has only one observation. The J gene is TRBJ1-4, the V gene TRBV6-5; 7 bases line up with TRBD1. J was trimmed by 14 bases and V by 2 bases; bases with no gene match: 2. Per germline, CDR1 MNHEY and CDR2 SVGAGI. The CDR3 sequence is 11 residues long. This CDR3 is CASSYQGDLFF. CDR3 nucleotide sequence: TGTGCCAGCAGTTACCAGGGGGATCTGTTTTTT.

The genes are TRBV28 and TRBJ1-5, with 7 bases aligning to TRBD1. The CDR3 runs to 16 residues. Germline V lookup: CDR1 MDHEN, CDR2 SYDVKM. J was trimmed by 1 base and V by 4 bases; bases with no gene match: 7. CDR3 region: CASSSREGASNQPQHF. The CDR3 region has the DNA TGTGCCAGCAGTTCCAGAGAGGGGGCGAGCAATCAGCCCCAGCATTTT. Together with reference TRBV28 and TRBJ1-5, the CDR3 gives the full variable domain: DVKVTQSSRYLVKRTGEKVFLECVQDMDHENMFWYRQDPGLGLRLIYFSYDVKMKEKGDIPEGYSVSREKKERFSLILESASTNQTSMYLCASSSREGASNQPQHFGDGTRLSIL.

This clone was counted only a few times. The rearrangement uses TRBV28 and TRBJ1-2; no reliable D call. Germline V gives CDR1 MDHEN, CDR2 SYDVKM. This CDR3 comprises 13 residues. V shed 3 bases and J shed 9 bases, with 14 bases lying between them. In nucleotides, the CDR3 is TGTGCCAGCAGTTTCGGTGACTGGGGAAGCTACACCTTC. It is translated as CASSFGDWGSYTF.

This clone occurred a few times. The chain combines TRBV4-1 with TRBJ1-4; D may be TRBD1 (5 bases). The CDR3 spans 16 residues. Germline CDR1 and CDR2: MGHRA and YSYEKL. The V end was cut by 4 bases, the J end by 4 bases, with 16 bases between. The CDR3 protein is CASSPAPGRLNEKLFF. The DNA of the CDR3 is TGCGCCAGCAGCCCTGCCCCGGGACGCCTTAATGAAAAACTGTTTTTT.

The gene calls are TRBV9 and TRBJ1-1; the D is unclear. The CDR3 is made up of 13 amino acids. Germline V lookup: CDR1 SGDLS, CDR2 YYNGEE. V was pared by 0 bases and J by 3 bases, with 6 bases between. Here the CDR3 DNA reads TGTGCCAGCAGCGTAGCCCCCGACACTGAAGCTTTCTTT. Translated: CASSVAPDTEAFF. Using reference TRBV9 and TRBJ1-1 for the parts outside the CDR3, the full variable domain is DSGVTQTPKHLITATGQRVTLRCSPRSGDLSVYWYQQSLDQGLQFLIQYYNGEERAKGNILERFSAQQFPDLHSELNLSSLELGDSALYFCASSVAPDTEAFFGQGTRLTVV.

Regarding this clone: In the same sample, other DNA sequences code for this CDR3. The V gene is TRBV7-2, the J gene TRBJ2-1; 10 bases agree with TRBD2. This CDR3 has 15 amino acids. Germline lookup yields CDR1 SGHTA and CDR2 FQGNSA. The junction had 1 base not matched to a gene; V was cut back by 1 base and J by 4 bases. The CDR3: CASSLEAGGYNEQFF. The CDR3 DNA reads TGTGCCAGCAGCTTAGAAGCGGGGGGGTACAATGAGCAGTTCTTC. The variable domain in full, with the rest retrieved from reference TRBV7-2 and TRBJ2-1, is GAGVSQSPSNKVTEKGKDVELRCDPISGHTALYWYRQSLGQGLEFLIYFQGNSAPDKSGLPSDRFSAERTGGSVSTLTIQRTQQEDSAVYLCASSLEAGGYNEQFFGPGTRLTVL.

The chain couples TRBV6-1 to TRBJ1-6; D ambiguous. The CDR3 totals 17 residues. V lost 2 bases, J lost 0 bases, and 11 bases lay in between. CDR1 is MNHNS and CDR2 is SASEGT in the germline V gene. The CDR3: CASSERIHSSYNSPLHF. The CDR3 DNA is TGTGCCAGCAGTGAAAGGATACACAGCTCCTATAATTCACCCCTCCACTTT.

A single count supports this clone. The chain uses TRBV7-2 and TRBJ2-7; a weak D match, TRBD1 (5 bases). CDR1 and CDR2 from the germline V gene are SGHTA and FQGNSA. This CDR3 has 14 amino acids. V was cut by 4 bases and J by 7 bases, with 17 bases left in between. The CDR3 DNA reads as TGTGCCAGCAGCTCAGGGCTTCGGATTTGGGAGCAGTACTTC. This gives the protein CASSSGLRIWEQYF.

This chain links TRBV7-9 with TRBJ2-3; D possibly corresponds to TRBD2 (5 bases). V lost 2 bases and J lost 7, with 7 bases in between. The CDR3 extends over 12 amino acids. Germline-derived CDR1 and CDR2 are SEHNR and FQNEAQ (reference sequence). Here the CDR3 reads CASSLREHTQYF. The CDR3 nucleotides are TGTGCCAGCAGCTTAAGGGAGCATACGCAGTATTTT. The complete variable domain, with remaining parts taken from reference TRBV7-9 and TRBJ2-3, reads DTGVSQNPRHKITKRGQNVTFRCDPISEHNRLYWYRQTLGQGPEFLTYFQNEAQLEKSRLLSDRFSAERPKGSFSTLEIQRTEQGDSAMYLCASSLREHTQYFGPGTRLTVL.

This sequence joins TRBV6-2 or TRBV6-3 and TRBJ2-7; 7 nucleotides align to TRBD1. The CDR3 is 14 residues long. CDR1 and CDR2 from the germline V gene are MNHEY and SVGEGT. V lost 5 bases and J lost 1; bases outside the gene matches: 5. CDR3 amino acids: CASSDRTGSYEQYF. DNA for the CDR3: TGTGCCAGCAGTGATCGGACAGGATCCTACGAGCAGTACTTC.

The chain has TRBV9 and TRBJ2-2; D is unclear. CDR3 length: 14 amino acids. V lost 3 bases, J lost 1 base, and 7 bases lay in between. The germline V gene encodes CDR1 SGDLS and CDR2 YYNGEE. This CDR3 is CASSADWNTGELFF. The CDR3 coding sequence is TGTGCCAGCAGCGCAGACTGGAACACCGGGGAGCTGTTTTTT.

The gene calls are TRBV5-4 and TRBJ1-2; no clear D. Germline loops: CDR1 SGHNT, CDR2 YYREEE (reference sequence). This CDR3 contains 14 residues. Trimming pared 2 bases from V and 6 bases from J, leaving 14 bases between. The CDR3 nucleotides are TGTGCCAGCAGCTTAGATATCAAACCTGATGGCTACACCTTC. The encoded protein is CASSLDIKPDGYTF.

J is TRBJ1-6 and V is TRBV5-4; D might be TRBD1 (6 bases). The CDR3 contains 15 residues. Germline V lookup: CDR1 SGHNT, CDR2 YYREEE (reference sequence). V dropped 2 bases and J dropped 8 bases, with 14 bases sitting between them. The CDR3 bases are TGTGCCAGCAGCTTTTACAGGGATTCGGATTCACCCCTCCACTTT. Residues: CASSFYRDSDSPLHF.

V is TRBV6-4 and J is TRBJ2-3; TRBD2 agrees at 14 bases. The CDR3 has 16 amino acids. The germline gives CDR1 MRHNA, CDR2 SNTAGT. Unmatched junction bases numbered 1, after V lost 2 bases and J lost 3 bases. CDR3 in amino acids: CASSDRTSGGTDTQYF. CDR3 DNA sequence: TGTGCCAGCAGTGACCGGACTAGCGGGGGGACAGATACGCAGTATTTT.

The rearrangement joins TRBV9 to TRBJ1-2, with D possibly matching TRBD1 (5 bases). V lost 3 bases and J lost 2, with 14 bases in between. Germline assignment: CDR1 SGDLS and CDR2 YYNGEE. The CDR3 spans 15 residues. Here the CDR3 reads CASSGRRGGNYGYTF. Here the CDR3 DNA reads TGTGCCAGCAGCGGCCGGCGGGGGGGAAACTATGGCTACACCTTC.

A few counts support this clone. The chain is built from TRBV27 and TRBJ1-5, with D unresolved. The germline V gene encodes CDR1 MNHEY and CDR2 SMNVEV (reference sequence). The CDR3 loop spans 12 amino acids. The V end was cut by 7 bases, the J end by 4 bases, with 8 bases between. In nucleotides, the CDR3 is TGTGCCAGCAAAGAAAGGAATCAGCCCCAGCATTTT. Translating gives CASKERNQPQHF.

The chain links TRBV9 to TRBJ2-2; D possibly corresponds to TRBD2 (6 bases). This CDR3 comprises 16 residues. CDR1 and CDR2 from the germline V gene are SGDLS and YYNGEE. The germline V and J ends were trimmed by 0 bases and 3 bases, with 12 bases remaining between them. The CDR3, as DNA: TGTGCCAGCAGCGTAGCGGGACTGAGATACACCGGGGAGCTGTTTTTT. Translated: CASSVAGLRYTGELFF.

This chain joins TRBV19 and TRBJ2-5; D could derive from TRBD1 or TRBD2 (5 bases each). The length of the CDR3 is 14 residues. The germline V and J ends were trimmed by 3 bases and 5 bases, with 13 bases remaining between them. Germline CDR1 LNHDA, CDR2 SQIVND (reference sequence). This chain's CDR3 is CASSMVGALETQYF. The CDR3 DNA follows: TGTGCCAGTAGTATGGTCGGGGCCCTGGAGACCCAGTACTTC.

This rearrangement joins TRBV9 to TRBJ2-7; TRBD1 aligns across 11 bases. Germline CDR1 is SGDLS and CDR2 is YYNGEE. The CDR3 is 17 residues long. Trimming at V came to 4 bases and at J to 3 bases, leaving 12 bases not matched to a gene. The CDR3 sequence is CASSRTGGQQDYYEQYF. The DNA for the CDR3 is TGTGCCAGCAGCCGGACAGGGGGCCAACAAGACTACTACGAGCAGTACTTC.

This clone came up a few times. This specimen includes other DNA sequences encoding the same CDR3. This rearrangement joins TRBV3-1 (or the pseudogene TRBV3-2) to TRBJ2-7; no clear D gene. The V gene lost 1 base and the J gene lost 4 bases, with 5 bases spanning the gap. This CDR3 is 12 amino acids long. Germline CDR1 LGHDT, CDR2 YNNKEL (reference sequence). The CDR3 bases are TGTGCCAGCAGCCAAGGGGTGTACGAGCAGTACTTC. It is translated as CASSQGVYEQYF.